The sequence of this T cell receptor (beta chain) was determined in a study of T cells after yellow fever vaccination (dated by TCRdb to 2018 to 2020). As for the study more broadly: The SMART-Seq v4 Ultra Low Input RNA kit was used to prepare libraries from fractions with low cell numbers. To follow T-cell clones before and after both primary and booster YFV17D yellow fever vaccination, bulk TCR alpha and beta repertoires underwent longitudinal sequencing. The cohort comprised two healthy male donors, one aged 18 to 30 and one aged 30 to 40 years. Bulk PBMC replicates and cell subsets were isolated from blood drawn at multiple timepoints before and after both primary and secondary immunization.

TCR cDNA was made using 5'RACE template switching, a step that added a universal primer site and unique molecular identifiers. cDNA synthesis was primed from both the TCR alpha and TCR beta constant segments. Two PCR steps were used to amplify libraries, with sample barcodes and sequencing adapters being added in the second step. Sequencing of libraries was performed on Illumina HiSeq 2500 (2x100 bp) or NovaSeq (2x150 bp). Under the source paper's analysis protocol: MIGEC was used to demultiplex reads and collapse the reads into UMI consensus sequences, and MiXCR was used for V(D)J alignment. Using edgeR on replicate PBMC samples, clonotypes were called vaccine-responding if FDR was below 0.01 and the log2 fold change was above 5 up to day 15. Each bulk clonotype was labeled CD4 or CD8 based on which sequenced repertoire, CD4 or CD8, contained the clonotype at higher abundance. TCRdb took the public reads, trimmed them with fastp at Q25, ran MiXCR for clone calling and kept in-frame beta chains. Rows matching on CDR3 protein sequence are summarized as one entry with the most common DNA and genes. These V and J calls derive from TCRdb rather than the authors' analysis. This sample comprises around 160,000 distinct CDR3 sequences, approximately 6.8% of them detected only once. The ten top clones hold roughly 2.5% of the sample.

This clonotype showed up many times. No cognate antigen has been identified for it. Base qualities are not provided; no much larger clone lies one nucleotide away. What the authors observed across the whole study: After the booster, most of the clones that had expanded following primary vaccination were detected again (roughly 97% of CD4 and 88% of CD8), which suggests that memory was broadly maintained. A small fraction of clonotypes showed up in both the CD4 and CD8 compartments, probably as a result of convergent recombination. Only a couple of donors were included in the study, so the extent to which the findings can be generalized is limited. Because abundant contaminating clonotypes from the bulk population could be contained in FACS-sorted repertoires, computational filtering was required. Compared with the primary T-cell response, the secondary T-cell response was weaker but faster, peaking on day 5 rather than day 15.

The treatment or condition label on this specimen signifies: live attenuated yellow fever vaccine strain. A standard Ficoll-Paque protocol was used to isolate PBMCs from peripheral blood. Dynabeads CD4 and CD8 positive selection kits were used to isolate CD4 and CD8 T-cell fractions. RNA was extracted with TriZol from bulk PBMCs, CD4 and CD8 fractions, and dextramer-positive and dextramer-negative fractions. The CDR3 numbers 14 residues from cysteine through phenylalanine. Only the CDR3 DNA is retained, 42 bases long and in frame from the first base. The germline V gene sets CDR1 to ENHRY and CDR2 to SYGVKD. Germline trimming amounts to 2 bases on V and 5 bases on J, with 0 as the count of junction bases outside the gene matches.

The rearrangement combines TRBV10-3 with TRBJ1-4, with 9 bases in between that match TRBD1. Sequencing used CD4+ T cells sorted from PBMCs, obtained 5 to 6 days after the first yellow fever vaccination. This clonotype was sampled from a man aged 18 to 29 who received the YFV17D yellow fever vaccine. The CDR3 region has the sequence CAISEDRGNEKLFF. The nucleotide sequence is TGTGCCATCAGTGAGGACAGGGGGAATGAAAAACTGTTTTTT.